A selection of T cell receptor beta chains follows, all from one sample in a study of cytomegalovirus exposure and HLA in healthy donors. Method: immunoSEQ multiplex PCR; TCRdb's copy keeps in-frame clones and lacks some. The sample holds approximately 88,000 clones, roughly 80% seen once. Sequenced: PBMCs. The receptors derive from a woman under 30 in good health and CMV-seropositive. Each CDR3 is given with its conserved first and last residue. Each record gives: clone size, V gene, D gene, J gene, CDR3 DNA, CDR3 protein. D genes are given only for firm matches. For some rows the clone size is stated as once, few or many, or as a class when expanded; others skip it.

NA,TRBV6-1,NA,TRBJ1-1,TGTGCCAGCAGTGAAGCCGCAGGGGCGGGGAACACTGAAGCTTTCTTT,CASSEAAGAGNTEAFF
NA,TRBV19,NA,TRBJ1-1,TGTGCCAGTAGTACTCGGAACACTGAAGCTTTCTTT,CASSTRNTEAFF
NA,TRBV18,TRBD1,TRBJ1-6,TGTGCCAGCTCACCACTTGGACAGGGGAGCTCCTATAATTCACCCCTCCACTTT,CASSPLGQGSSYNSPLHF
few,TRBV5-1,NA,TRBJ1-4,TGCGCCAGCAGCTTGGGTGGGGCGCCTGAAAAACTGTTTTTT,CASSLGGAPEKLFF
NA,TRBV18,NA,TRBJ1-2,TGTGCCAGCTCACCAAACGGCCCAGGGAACGGCTACACCTTC,CASSPNGPGNGYTF
NA,TRBV23-1,TRBD1,TRBJ2-7,TGCGCCAGCAGTACCTCCGGGACAGGAAAATCTGGGCCCAGGGGGCAGTACTTC,CASSTSGTGKSGPRGQYF
NA,TRBV19,TRBD2,TRBJ2-7,TGTGCCAGTATGGGGACTAGCTTTCACGAGCAGTACTTC,CASMGTSFHEQYF
NA,TRBV28,NA,TRBJ2-5,TGTGCCAGCAGTTTATTGGGGGCGCGACAAGAGACCCAGTACTTC,CASSLLGARQETQYF
NA,TRBV27,TRBD1,TRBJ1-1,TGTGCCAGCAGTGGGACAGGGGGCACTGAAGCTTTCTTT,CASSGTGGTEAFF
NA,TRBV28,NA,TRBJ1-2,TGTGCCAGCAGTTTCGGGGGGCTGGGCTACACCTTC,CASSFGGLGYTF
few,TRBV15,TRBD2,TRBJ2-3,TGTGCCACCAGCTCGCGGGGGGGCAAGACAGATACGCAGTATTTT,CATSSRGGKTDTQYF
NA,TRBV6-1,TRBD2,TRBJ2-1,TGTGCCAGCAGTGTCAGACTAGCGGGGGGGTATGAGCAGTTCTTC,CASSVRLAGGYEQFF
NA,TRBV6-5,NA,TRBJ2-2,TGTGCCAGCAGTTACTCGAGGGCGTCCGGGGAGCTGTTTTTT,CASSYSRASGELFF
NA,TRBV29-1,TRBD2,TRBJ2-3,TGCAGCGTGACTAGCGGGGGGGCCACAGATACGCAGTATTTT,CSVTSGGATDTQYF
NA,TRBV30,NA,TRBJ1-2,TGTGCCTGGAGTGTACGAGTGGGCCATGGCTACACCTTC,CAWSVRVGHGYTF
many,TRBV7-8,TRBD1,TRBJ1-2,TGTGCCAGCAGCTTAGCGGGACAGGGGAATTATGGCTACACCTTC,CASSLAGQGNYGYTF
NA,TRBV30,TRBD1,TRBJ1-2,TGTGCCTGGAGTGTACAGGGGCCCGGCTACACCTTC,CAWSVQGPGYTF
few,TRBV27,NA,TRBJ1-5,TGTGCCAGCAGTTGGGGCGGAGGGGATCAGCCCCAGCATTTT,CASSWGGGDQPQHF
NA,TRBV4-3,NA,TRBJ1-1,TGCGCCAGCAGCCAAGAGCTTACGGGTCGGGGAGCTGAAGCTTTCTTT,CASSQELTGRGAEAFF
NA,TRBV7-2,NA,TRBJ2-3,TGTGCCAGCAGTTACGACTGGACAGAACATACGCAGTATTTT,CASSYDWTEHTQYF
NA,TRBV6-1,TRBD1,TRBJ2-7,TGTGCCAGCAGCGGAAGGTGGACAGGGGTCTCCGAGCAGTACTTC,CASSGRWTGVSEQYF
once,TRBV30,TRBD1,TRBJ1-1,TGTGCCTGGACTCGGACAGGGGTGTCTGAAGCTTTCTTT,CAWTRTGVSEAFF
NA,TRBV20-1,TRBD1,TRBJ1-1,TGCAGTGCTGAGGAGACAGGGGTTGCTTTCTTT,CSAEETGVAFF
few,TRBV10-1,TRBD1,TRBJ2-7,TGCGCCAGCAGCGCGGGACAGGGCTACGAGCAGTACTTC,CASSAGQGYEQYF